The entry that follows covers one T cell receptor beta chain sequence. This sample includes further DNA sequences coding for the same CDR3. The record originates from a study of blood T cell repertoires in COVID-19. Looking at the study overall: COVID-19 samples collected from the United States, Italy and Spain covered acute and convalescent phases. From T cells, B-cell-depleted T cells, or PBMCs came the material, which was cDNA or gDNA.

In the original workflow: For nucleated cells, counts were estimated from reference gene primer amplification. TCRdb keeps only in-frame clones here, not all; method: immunoSEQ multiplex PCR. V, J and clone size are those of that table, while D and trimming were read from the DNA. The repertoire holds 90,000 to 150,000 clones, with around 86% as singletons. V was clipped by 1 base and J by 1 base, with 5 bases between them. Germline values: CDR1 LGHDT, CDR2 YNNKEL (reference sequence). The CDR3 extends over 13 amino acids. The chain couples TRBV3-1 (or the pseudogene TRBV3-2) to TRBJ2-7; unclear D gene. The clonotype was recovered from a man older than 75 with acute or convalescent COVID-19. The sequenced material came from peripheral blood. CDR3 nucleotide sequence: TGTGCCAGCAGCCAAGTATCTTCCTACGAGCAGTACTTC. This sequence encodes CASSQVSSYEQYF.